These T cell receptor beta chains were read from a single sample in a study of lymphopenia after photon versus proton radiotherapy. Here immunoSEQ multiplex PCR was the method, and the copy in TCRdb shows in-frame clones only, minus some. Among 28,000 or so clones listed, 85% were seen once. Here the sequenced sample was peripheral blood, taken from a patient treated with photon-based radiotherapy. These receptor sequences come from a man between 25 and 39 years old with gastric cancer. CDR3s leave out the opening cysteine and the closing phenylalanine or tryptophan. Part of the rows lack a size; the others show once, few, many or a class for expanded clones.

V: TRBV2; size: once; CDR3: ASTDGQGVGYEQY
V: TRBV10-3; size: few; CDR3: AISESEGDNSPLH
V: TRBV28; size: once; CDR3: ASSFFLAGPYNEQF
V: TRBV4-1; size: few; CDR3: ASSQTSGGYQETQY
V: TRBV29-1; size: .; CDR3: SVEDGSHTEAF
V: TRBV5-1; size: .; CDR3: ASSLVKTGGIDTEAF
V: TRBV18; size: .; CDR3: ASSPGADQPQH
V: TRBV19; size: .; CDR3: ASTLNSYGYT
V: TRBV6-1; size: .; CDR3: ASSEFDRETQY
V: TRBV5-1; size: .; CDR3: ASRTGGGQETQY
V: TRBV28; size: .; CDR3: ARIAGGPFEQF
V: TRBV11-3; size: .; CDR3: ASSPQREGRREQF
V: TRBV27; size: .; CDR3: ASSWGGTSGTNYEQY
V: TRBV2; size: .; CDR3: ASRKEEGAGELF
V: TRBV5-5; size: once; CDR3: ASSPITGYFNQPQH
V: TRBV28; size: .; CDR3: ASTLGTGGNQPQH
V: TRBV27; size: .; CDR3: ATKTGNTEAF
V: TRBV2; size: .; CDR3: ASSDTWETQY
V: TRBV28; size: .; CDR3: ASTPGGGGQGAFRKAF
V: TRBV2; size: .; CDR3: ASSETSITGELF
V: TRBV7-9; size: .; CDR3: ASSSSPGTSGRLTYEQY
V: TRBV15; size: .; CDR3: ATSRERSRQETQY
V: TRBV7-3; size: .; CDR3: ASSPQGGKSSGANVLT
V: TRBV19; size: .; CDR3: ASGPQGGRETQY
V: TRBV7-2; size: .; CDR3: ASSLTSGQETQY
V: TRBV9; size: .; CDR3: ASSVGSSGANVLT
V: TRBV9; size: .; CDR3: ASSVAGHGGAETQY
V: TRBV4-3; size: few; CDR3: ASSRGAGTSGSEQY
V: TRBV2; size: .; CDR3: ASSDWGITEAF
V: TRBV6-6; size: once; CDR3: ASSFMTDQETQY
V: TRBV28; size: .; CDR3: ASRPGGTSGREWF
V: TRBV27; size: .; CDR3: ASTPLYQTSGAHEQY
V: TRBV11-3; size: .; CDR3: ASSLVRGGEAF
V: TRBV28; size: .; CDR3: ASSLDTGGSYNSPLH
V: TRBV6-5; size: .; CDR3: ASSYGTGGYNEQF
V: TRBV7-3; size: .; CDR3: ASSPGQGDLGYT
V: TRBV28; size: few; CDR3: ASRPRANVLT
V: TRBV7-3; size: .; CDR3: ASSLILGTEAF
V: TRBV25-1; size: .; CDR3: ASRSGVGTEAF
V: TRBV6-5; size: once; CDR3: ASVKRWGVYNEQF
V: TRBV6-6; size: few; CDR3: ASSGTDHYGYT
V: TRBV10-3; size: .; CDR3: AISEGLGGRGETQY
V: TRBV11-2; size: .; CDR3: ASSFFSLERNYGYT
V: TRBV11-2; size: .; CDR3: ASSRDLSSYNEQF
V: TRBV7-2; size: .; CDR3: ASSLVGLSYNEQF
V: TRBV27; size: .; CDR3: ASSFVQGYGYT
V: TRBV11-2; size: .; CDR3: ASSLDGGGSTYEQY
V: TRBV15; size: .; CDR3: ATSIDSSYEQY
V: TRBV12-5; size: .; CDR3: ASGLAQGGSYNEQF